Listed below are T cell receptor beta chains from one sample, sequenced in a study of CD8+ T cells in alopecia areata. Sequencing was performed with immunoSEQ multiplex PCR; in TCRdb, only in-frame clones are kept and a portion is missing. The sample has around 140,000 clones; over 80% are singletons. The sample in question was CD8+ T cells sorted from blood, obtained at week 0. These receptors were obtained from a human donor with alopecia areata. Each CDR3 is given with its conserved first and last residue. The D gene is left open where the match is weak. Clone size is not always given. Where it is, it says once, few, many or a class for expanded clones.

V gene	clone size	J gene	D gene	CDR3 protein	CDR3 DNA
TRBV7-9	NA	TRBJ1-2	NA	CASSLGTAANYGYTF	TGTGCCAGCAGCTTAGGAACGGCAGCTAACTATGGCTACACCTTC
TRBV9	NA	TRBJ2-2	NA	CASSVEVGELFF	TGTGCCAGCAGCGTAGAGGTCGGGGAGCTGTTTTTT
TRBV7-9	NA	TRBJ2-6	NA	CASIHEGGLSGANVLTF	TGTGCCAGCATACACGAGGGTGGCCTCTCTGGGGCCAACGTCCTGACTTTC
TRBV29-1	once	TRBJ1-5	NA	CSVPPPVSQPQHF	TGCAGCGTCCCTCCCCCTGTCTCTCAGCCCCAGCATTTT
TRBV4-1	few	TRBJ2-1	TRBD2	CASSQDRASGTYNEQFF	TGCGCCAGCAGCCAAGATAGGGCTAGCGGTACCTACAATGAGCAGTTCTTC
TRBV5-4	NA	TRBJ1-2	NA	CASSSGDSFYNYGYTF	TGTGCCAGCAGCTCTGGCGACTCATTTTACAACTATGGCTACACCTTC
TRBV9	NA	TRBJ1-1	NA	CASSPKGEDTEAFF	TGTGCCAGCAGCCCAAAGGGGGAGGACACTGAAGCTTTCTTT
TRBV29-1	NA	TRBJ1-3	NA	CSAAGWDGNTIYF	TGCAGCGCCGCTGGTTGGGACGGAAACACCATATATTTT
TRBV7-9	NA	TRBJ1-2	NA	CASSLNGGYTF	TGTGCCAGCAGCTTAAACGGTGGCTACACCTTC
TRBV13	NA	TRBJ2-3	TRBD1	CASSLRDRGRSDTQYF	TGTGCCAGCAGCCTCCGGGACAGGGGGCGATCAGATACGCAGTATTTT
TRBV5-1	NA	TRBJ2-2	TRBD1	CASSSRDRGFPRDTGELFF	TGCGCCAGCAGCTCCCGGGACAGGGGTTTCCCGCGGGACACCGGGGAGCTGTTTTTT
TRBV19	NA	TRBJ2-7	NA	CATFGGTDYEQYF	TGTGCCACCTTCGGCGGGACGGACTACGAGCAGTACTTC
TRBV30	NA	TRBJ2-7	NA	CAWSVPPGFVGEQYF	TGTGCCTGGAGTGTACCCCCGGGTTTCGTGGGCGAGCAGTACTTC
TRBV5-6	NA	TRBJ2-7	NA	CASSFLATSYEQYF	TGTGCCAGCAGCTTTCTAGCGACCTCCTACGAGCAGTACTTC
TRBV9	NA	TRBJ2-3	TRBD2	CASSRGRAPADTQYF	TGTGCCAGCAGCCGAGGGAGGGCCCCCGCGGATACGCAGTATTTT
TRBV4-1	few	TRBJ2-7	NA	CASSQDPRYEQYF	TGCGCCAGCAGCCAAGACCCGAGATACGAGCAGTACTTC
TRBV27	NA	TRBJ2-7	TRBD1	CASSLSWTGAHFYEQYF	TGTGCCAGCAGTCTATCCTGGACAGGGGCACACTTTTACGAGCAGTACTTC
TRBV27	NA	TRBJ2-7	TRBD1	CASSLTGGLKYEQYF	TGTGCCAGCAGTTTAACAGGGGGCCTAAAGTACGAGCAGTACTTC
TRBV7-2	NA	TRBJ2-2	TRBD1	CASSPGTGAGELFF	TGTGCCAGCAGCCCCGGCACAGGGGCCGGGGAGCTGTTTTTT
TRBV7-6	NA	TRBJ2-3	NA	CASSLNPGGDTQYF	TGTGCCAGCAGCTTAAATCCAGGGGGGGATACGCAGTATTTT
TRBV5-4	NA	TRBJ1-2	NA	CASRHRGNYGYTF	TGTGCCAGCAGGCACCGGGGGAACTATGGCTACACCTTC
TRBV27	NA	TRBJ2-1	NA	CASSSVGSYNEQFF	TGTGCCAGCAGTTCCGTCGGCTCCTACAATGAGCAGTTCTTC
TRBV29-1	NA	TRBJ2-7	NA	CSVEDPRGSSYEQYF	TGCAGCGTTGAAGATCCCAGGGGTAGCTCCTACGAGCAGTACTTC
TRBV29-1	NA	TRBJ2-7	TRBD1	CSVRWDSPGTSSYEQYF	TGCAGCGTTAGATGGGACAGCCCCGGGACCTCCTCCTACGAGCAGTACTTC
TRBV6-5	NA	TRBJ2-7	NA	CASSYDWGSYEQYF	TGTGCCAGCAGTTACGACTGGGGCTCCTACGAGCAGTACTTC
TRBV27	NA	TRBJ1-5	NA	CASSFGSGGNQPQHF	TGTGCCAGCAGTTTCGGGTCAGGGGGCAATCAGCCCCAGCATTTT
TRBV29-1	NA	TRBJ2-3	TRBD2	CSVVGLAGGPELRTDTQYF	TGCAGCGTGGTGGGACTAGCGGGAGGCCCCGAACTTCGGACAGATACGCAGTATTTT
TRBV29-1	NA	TRBJ1-2	NA	CSVWPTVPFYGYTF	TGCAGCGTCTGGCCGACGGTCCCCTTCTATGGCTACACCTTC
TRBV30	NA	TRBJ1-2	TRBD1	CAWSEDRGNYGYTF	TGTGCCTGGAGTGAGGACAGGGGGAACTATGGCTACACCTTC
TRBV27	NA	TRBJ2-3	TRBD1	CASSSRDRVTDTQYF	TGTGCCAGCAGTTCCCGGGACAGGGTAACAGATACGCAGTATTTT
TRBV7-9	NA	TRBJ2-5	NA	CASSNPTRQETQYF	TGTGCCAGCAGCAACCCGACTAGGCAAGAGACCCAGTACTTC
TRBV15	NA	TRBJ2-7	NA	CATSRGVGRAYEQYF	TGTGCCACCAGCAGGGGGGTCGGACGAGCCTACGAGCAGTACTTC
TRBV2	NA	TRBJ1-2	NA	CASKTSQGYTF	TGTGCCAGCAAGACTTCTCAGGGCTACACCTTC
TRBV29-1	NA	TRBJ2-1	NA	CSVGRSGSYNEQFF	TGCAGCGTAGGGAGATCCGGTTCCTACAATGAGCAGTTCTTC
TRBV4-1	NA	TRBJ1-4	NA	CASRAPKEKLFF	TGCGCCAGCAGGGCCCCGAAGGAAAAACTGTTTTTT
TRBV6-5	NA	TRBJ2-1	NA	CASSYEASNREQFF	TGTGCCAGCAGTTACGAGGCATCCAACAGAGAGCAGTTCTTC
TRBV5-8	NA	TRBJ2-1	NA	CASSLVVFVGSENEQFF	TGTGCCAGCAGCTTGGTCGTTTTTGTGGGGTCTGAGAATGAGCAGTTCTTC
TRBV29-1	NA	TRBJ2-1	NA	CSVPGVVVIEEQFF	TGCAGCGTCCCTGGCGTAGTAGTGATCGAGGAGCAGTTCTTC
TRBV27	NA	TRBJ1-1	NA	CASSLVGRGGTNTEAFF	TGTGCCAGCAGTTTAGTAGGCAGGGGAGGCACGAACACTGAAGCTTTCTTT
TRBV11-1	NA	TRBJ2-3	NA	CASSLTGTSTDTQYF	TGTGCCAGCAGCTTGACAGGGACTAGCACAGATACGCAGTATTTT
TRBV7-6	NA	TRBJ2-4	NA	CASSPGEGNIQYF	TGTGCCAGCAGCCCAGGGGAAGGGAACATTCAGTACTTC
TRBV29-1	NA	TRBJ2-2	NA	CSVRRIANTGELFF	TGCAGCGTTCGTCGGATCGCGAACACCGGGGAGCTGTTTTTT
TRBV5-6	NA	TRBJ1-5	TRBD1	CASSLGQGSNQPQHF	TGTGCCAGCAGCTTGGGACAGGGGAGCAATCAGCCCCAGCATTTT
TRBV6-5	NA	TRBJ1-5	NA	CASSYSTNQPQHF	TGTGCCAGCAGTTACAGTACCAATCAGCCCCAGCATTTT
TRBV4-1	NA	TRBJ2-2	NA	CASSSREGTGELFF	TGCGCCAGCAGCTCTAGGGAAGGCACCGGGGAGCTGTTTTTT
TRBV30	once	TRBJ2-7	TRBD1	CAWSVRDRSLLYEQYF	TGTGCCTGGAGTGTAAGGGACAGAAGCCTTCTCTACGAGCAGTACTTC
TRBV11-2	NA	TRBJ2-7	NA	CASSRDKSYEQYF	TGTGCCAGCAGCCGGGACAAATCCTACGAGCAGTACTTC
TRBV4-1	once	TRBJ2-7	NA	CASSHGEGQAPYEQYF	TGCGCCAGCAGCCATGGGGAGGGACAGGCCCCCTACGAGCAGTACTTC
TRBV7-9	NA	TRBJ2-7	NA	CASSKPSSYEQYF	TGTGCCAGCTCCAAACCGAGCTCCTACGAGCAGTACTTC
TRBV6-5	NA	TRBJ1-5	NA	CASSYGPNLSNQPQHF	TGTGCCAGCAGTTATGGACCGAACCTTAGCAATCAGCCCCAGCATTTT
TRBV6-6	NA	TRBJ2-3	NA	CASSYGAASTDTQYF	TGTGCCAGCAGTTACGGTGCAGCTAGCACAGATACGCAGTATTTT
TRBV7-9	NA	TRBJ1-6	NA	CASGNGQLYNSPLHF	TGTGCCAGCGGAAACGGACAGCTCTATAATTCACCCCTCCACTTT
TRBV6-1	NA	TRBJ2-7	TRBD2	CASSESGSVYEQYF	TGTGCCAGCAGTGAAAGCGGGAGTGTCTACGAGCAGTACTTC
TRBV30	NA	TRBJ2-1	NA	CAWSLVNRENEQFF	TGTGCCTGGAGTCTCGTAAACAGGGAAAATGAGCAGTTCTTC